Following are 29 T cell receptor beta chains from one sample sequenced in a study of neoadjuvant anti-PD-1 for oral cavity cancer. Generated by immunoSEQ multiplex PCR, the TCRdb table keeps only in-frame clones and is missing some. The sample lists 75,000 to 100,000 clones, roughly four fifths occurring once. The sample was PBMCs, taken before nivolumab (anti-PD-1) treatment. The origin of the receptors is a person aged 35-79 years with oral cavity squamous cell carcinoma.

V is TRBV7-9 and J is TRBJ1-2; 8 bases align to TRBD1. Germline lookup yields CDR1 SEHNR and CDR2 FQNEAQ (reference sequence). The ends lost 5 bases at V and 7 bases at J; junction bases unmatched: 6. The CDR3 is 13 residues long. In DNA form, the CDR3 reads TGTGCCAGCAGCCGGCAAACAGGGGGTGGCTACACCTTC. Protein: CASSRQTGGGYTF.

This clone was seen only a few times. J is TRBJ1-2 and V is TRBV19, with TRBD1 identical over 7 bases. Trimming cost V 3 bases and J 2 bases; bases outside gene matches: 3. The germline V gene has CDR1 LNHDA and CDR2 SQIVND (reference sequence). The CDR3 spans 14 residues. The CDR3 spells CASSIGQENYGYTF. DNA of the CDR3: TGTGCCAGTAGTATCGGACAGGAGAACTATGGCTACACCTTC.

V is TRBV25-1 and J is TRBJ2-7; D tentatively fits TRBD1 or TRBD2 (5 bases each). The CDR3 runs 14 residues. CDR1 and CDR2 from the germline V gene are MGHDK and SYGVNS. V lost 4 bases, J lost 2 bases, and 12 bases lay in between. The CDR3 region is CASSGTGRTYEQYF. The CDR3, as DNA: TGTGCCAGCAGTGGGACGGGACGCACCTACGAGCAGTACTTC.

This rearrangement joins TRBV4-1 to TRBJ2-6; the match to TRBD1 covers 8 bases. CDR1 MGHRA and CDR2 YSYEKL come from the germline V gene. With 4 bases clipped from V and 2 bases from J, the junction kept 4 bases outside the gene matches. The CDR3 sequence is 16 residues long. The CDR3, as DNA: TGCGCCAGCAGCCCATCAGGGGGCGCTGGGGCCAACGTCCTGACTTTC. As protein: CASSPSGGAGANVLTF.

As for this clone: Other nucleotide sequences from this sample produce the same CDR3. The chain uses TRBV6-5 and TRBJ2-5; the D gene is possibly TRBD2 (6 bases). V lost 0 bases, J lost 0 bases, and 8 bases lay in between. The CDR3 extends over 15 amino acids. From germline, CDR1 is MNHEY and CDR2 SVGAGI. The CDR3 coding sequence is TGTGCCAGCAGTTACTCGCGGGGTCACCAAGAGACCCAGTACTTC. Residues: CASSYSRGHQETQYF.

CDR3 nucleotide sequence: TGCGCCAGCAGCTTGGGGCAGACGGCAGAGACCCAGTACTTC. Its protein product is CASSLGQTAETQYF. This chain uses TRBV5-1 with TRBJ2-5; D gene ambiguous. The CDR3 runs to 14 residues. Trimming took off 0 bases at V and 4 bases at J, with 10 bases between the two ends. Germline-derived CDR1 and CDR2 are SGHRS and YFSETQ.

This clone has a handful of counts. CDR3 protein: CASSSRAGGWADTQYF. The CDR3 DNA is TGTGCCAGCAGTTCTAGGGCAGGGGGCTGGGCAGATACGCAGTATTTT. The chain couples TRBV28 to TRBJ2-3; 8 bases agree with TRBD1. Germline V gene lookup returns CDR1 MDHEN and CDR2 SYDVKM. The CDR3 has 16 residues. V gave up 4 bases and J gave up 4 bases; unmatched junction bases: 10.

The chain couples TRBV6-5 to TRBJ1-1; D unresolved. The germline V gene has CDR1 MNHEY and CDR2 SVGAGI. V was trimmed by 2 bases and J by 1 base, leaving 5 bases between them. This CDR3 comprises 13 residues. CDR3 in amino acids: CASSYPGNTEAFF. CDR3 nucleotide sequence: TGTGCCAGCAGTTACCCCGGGAACACTGAAGCTTTCTTT.

The DNA of the CDR3 is TGTGCCAGCAGCTCCGCCGGGACAGGCAGGGACATTCAGTACTTC. Its translation: CASSSAGTGRDIQYF. The rearrangement links TRBV5-6 to TRBJ2-4; 8 bases line up with TRBD1. Unmatched junction bases numbered 10, after V lost 3 bases and J lost 8 bases. The CDR3 is made up of 15 amino acids. Germline V CDR1 and CDR2: SGHDT, YYEEEE.

This rearrangement joins TRBV5-4 to TRBJ1-2; possible D gene TRBD1, 5 bases. CDR1 and CDR2 from the germline V gene are SGHNT and YYREEE (reference sequence). The CDR3 length is 15 residues. With 0 bases removed from V and 7 bases from J, the gap between germline ends came to 16 bases. DNA for the CDR3: TGTGCCAGCAGCTTGGCGGCAGGGAAAGTCGTTGGCTACACCTTC. Translation gives CASSLAAGKVVGYTF. The variable domain in full, with the rest retrieved from reference TRBV5-4 and TRBJ1-2, is ETGVTQSPTHLIKTRGQQVTLRCSSQSGHNTVSWYQQALGQGPQFIFQYYREEENGRGNFPPRFSGLQFPNYSSELNVNALELDDSALYLCASSLAAGKVVGYTFGSGTRLTVV.

The rearrangement uses TRBV6-5 and TRBJ2-7; 11 nucleotides line up with TRBD2. Trimming cost V 3 bases and J 1 base; bases outside gene matches: 5. CDR1 is MNHEY, CDR2 SVGAGI, per germline. This CDR3 comprises 16 residues. In DNA form, the CDR3 reads TGTGCCAGCAGTTATTCGACTAGCGGGGCATCCTACGAGCAGTACTTC. The encoded protein is CASSYSTSGASYEQYF.

The genes are TRBV5-1 and TRBJ2-7; D uncertain. The CDR3 has 14 residues. V shed 0 bases and J shed 3 bases, with 10 bases lying between them. Germline V lookup: CDR1 SGHRS, CDR2 YFSETQ. DNA for the CDR3: TGCGCCAGCAGCTTGGAGGTTAAGGACTACGAGCAGTACTTC. This codes for CASSLEVKDYEQYF.

The chain uses TRBV4-1 and TRBJ2-4, with D perhaps TRBD2 (6 bases). This CDR3 comprises 13 residues. Germline CDR1 reads MGHRA; CDR2 reads YSYEKL. V was cut by 8 bases and J by 5 bases, with 13 bases left in between. CDR3 sequence reads: CASDSGTENIQYF. In nucleotides, the CDR3 is TGCGCCAGCGACTCCGGGACTGAAAACATTCAGTACTTC.

The rearrangement links TRBV5-1 to TRBJ2-2; the match to TRBD1 covers 8 bases. J was trimmed by 3 bases and V by 4 bases; bases with no gene match: 5. The CDR3 covers 15 residues. Germline assignment: CDR1 SGHRS and CDR2 YFSETQ. The CDR3 sequence: CASSRTGTDTGELFF. The DNA for the CDR3 is TGCGCCAGCAGCCGGACAGGGACGGACACCGGGGAGCTGTTTTTT.

The rearrangement joins TRBV6-5 to TRBJ1-2; no clear D gene. V shed 3 bases and J shed 8 bases, with 4 bases lying between them. CDR3 length: 10 amino acids. The germline V gene has CDR1 MNHEY and CDR2 SVGAGI. The CDR3: CASSYQGYTF. CDR3 nucleotides: TGTGCCAGCAGTTATCAAGGCTACACCTTC.

This chain uses TRBV11-2 with TRBJ2-2; 7 positions agree with TRBD2. The V gene end was trimmed by 2 bases and the J gene end by 7 bases; junction bases not matched to a gene: 7. CDR3 length: 15 amino acids. Germline V lookup: CDR1 SGHAT, CDR2 FQNNGV. The DNA of the CDR3 is TGTGCCAGCAGCTTACTAGCGGAGGCGGGCGGGGAGCTGTTTTTT. The encoded protein is CASSLLAEAGGELFF.

The chain joins TRBV6-5 to TRBJ2-2; 7 nucleotides align to TRBD1. The germline V gene has CDR1 MNHEY and CDR2 SVGAGI. With 6 bases clipped from V and 1 base from J, the junction kept 5 bases outside the gene matches. This CDR3 comprises 15 residues. The CDR3 nucleotides read TGTGCCAGCAGGGATGGGACAGTGAACACCGGGGAGCTGTTTTTT. Translation: CASRDGTVNTGELFF.

This chain links TRBV4-1 with TRBJ1-2; D might be TRBD1 (6 bases). The CDR3 spans 14 residues. Germline lookup yields CDR1 MGHRA and CDR2 YSYEKL. Trimming removed 4 bases at V and 4 bases at J, with 13 bases between. The chain's CDR3 is CASSRDRSAYGYTF. The CDR3 region has the DNA TGCGCCAGCAGCCGCGACAGGTCGGCCTATGGCTACACCTTC.

The chain has TRBV6-9 and TRBJ2-7, with D possibly being TRBD1 (6 bases). The V gene lost 7 bases and the J gene lost 2 bases, with 18 bases spanning the gap. CDR3 length: 15 residues. Germline V gives CDR1 MNHGY, CDR2 SVAAGI. This chain's CDR3 is CASTPLRDTPYEQYF. The CDR3, as DNA: TGTGCCAGCACTCCGCTCCGGGACACCCCCTACGAGCAGTACTTC.

The chain combines TRBV11-2 with TRBJ2-5; TRBD2 aligns across 15 bases. Per the germline V gene, CDR1 is SGHAT and CDR2 is FQNNGV. V was clipped by 5 bases and J by 7 bases; unmatched bases: 8. This CDR3 spans 16 amino acids. The CDR3 DNA reads TGTGCCAGCAGCCCAGGACTAGCGGGAGGGCTAGTGACCCAGTACTTC. Translation gives CASSPGLAGGLVTQYF.

In its sample, this clone ranks as medium-sized. V gene TRBV5-6 combines with J gene TRBJ2-1; a possible D gene is TRBD1 (6 bases). There are 15 residues in the CDR3. V lost 1 base, J lost 2 bases, and 10 bases lay in between. The germline V gene encodes CDR1 SGHDT and CDR2 YYEEEE. The CDR3, as DNA: TGTGCCAGCAGCTTGTACAGGGACCCCTACAATGAGCAGTTCTTC. It yields the protein CASSLYRDPYNEQFF.

The table lists this clone with a count of one. This chain links TRBV2 with TRBJ2-7; 10 bases agree with TRBD1. Losses at the gene ends were 6 bases for V and 3 bases for J; bases not matched to a gene: 8. The germline V gene encodes CDR1 SNHLY and CDR2 FYNNEI. The CDR3 is 15 residues long. CDR3 loop: CASRAGQGVIYEQYF. The CDR3 DNA is TGTGCCAGCAGGGCAGGACAGGGGGTAATCTACGAGCAGTACTTC.

The rearrangement uses TRBV9 and TRBJ1-5; D perhaps matches TRBD1 (5 bases). The V gene lost 4 bases and the J gene lost 0 bases, with 11 bases spanning the gap. CDR3 size: 15 residues. The germline V gene has CDR1 SGDLS and CDR2 YYNGEE. CDR3 coding DNA: TGTGCCAGCAGCCCCGGACAATATAGCAATCAGCCCCAGCATTTT. It specifies CASSPGQYSNQPQHF. Combining the CDR3 with reference TRBV9 and TRBJ1-5 gives the whole variable domain DSGVTQTPKHLITATGQRVTLRCSPRSGDLSVYWYQQSLDQGLQFLIQYYNGEERAKGNILERFSAQQFPDLHSELNLSSLELGDSALYFCASSPGQYSNQPQHFGDGTRLSIL.

This clone was recorded only once. The chain links TRBV29-1 to TRBJ1-1; tentative D call: TRBD1 (6 bases). Trimming shortened V by 4 bases and J by 6 bases, and 12 bases separated the two germline ends. There are 12 residues in the CDR3. CDR1 SQVTM and CDR2 ANQGSEA come from the germline V gene. For the CDR3, the DNA is TGCAGCGTTGCCTGGGGGGCGGCTGAAGCTTTCTTT. Amino acids: CSVAWGAAEAFF.

This chain uses TRBV9 with TRBJ2-7; D perhaps matches TRBD2 (6 bases). CDR3 size: 15 residues. The germline V gene encodes CDR1 SGDLS and CDR2 YYNGEE. The V gene lost 0 bases and the J gene lost 5 bases, with 15 bases spanning the gap. The CDR3 coding sequence is TGTGCCAGCAGCGTAGGGCCGGCGGGGAGCGACGAGCAGTACTTC. This gives the protein CASSVGPAGSDEQYF.

With respect to this clone: Other DNA sequences in the sample encode the same CDR3. This chain links TRBV5-1 with TRBJ2-7; D possibly corresponds to TRBD2 (6 bases). V shed 3 bases and J shed 0 bases, with 10 bases lying between them. The germline gives CDR1 SGHRS, CDR2 YFSETQ. The CDR3 is 14 amino acids. As DNA, the CDR3 is TGCGCCAGCAGCTCGATGACTAGCTCCTACGAGCAGTACTTC. Its translation is CASSSMTSSYEQYF.

This clone was seen once. The chain uses TRBV7-6 and TRBJ2-7; 10 positions match TRBD2. Per the germline V gene, CDR1 is SGHVS and CDR2 is FNYEAQ. The CDR3 is 13 residues long. The V segment lost 5 bases and the J segment 5 bases; nucleotides outside the gene matches: 3. CDR3 loop: CASSPSGSNEQYF. The CDR3, as DNA: TGTGCCAGCAGCCCTAGCGGGAGCAACGAGCAGTACTTC.

The sample holds a few counts of this clone. The rearrangement links TRBV25-1 to TRBJ1-1, with 10 positions matching TRBD1. Germline CDR1 reads MGHDK; CDR2 reads SYGVNS. Trimming cost V 6 bases and J 7 bases; bases outside gene matches: 8. CDR3 size: 14 residues. The CDR3 reads CASSRGQGPYEAFF. The CDR3 nucleotides are TGTGCCAGCAGCCGGGGACAGGGGCCCTATGAAGCTTTCTTT. Complete variable domain (other parts from reference TRBV25-1 and TRBJ1-1): EADIYQTPRYLVIGTGKKITLECSQTMGHDKMYWYQQDPGMELHLIHYSYGVNSTEKGDLSSESTVSRIRTEHFPLTLESARPSHTSQYLCASSRGQGPYEAFFGQGTRLTVV.

The rearrangement links TRBV6-5 to TRBJ1-1; 7 bases fit TRBD1. V was clipped by 5 bases and J by 0 bases; unmatched bases: 3. Germline V lookup: CDR1 MNHEY, CDR2 SVGAGI. The length of the CDR3 is 14 residues. CDR3 sequence: CASSPGQMNTEAFF. The DNA of the CDR3 is TGTGCCAGCAGTCCGGGACAGATGAACACTGAAGCTTTCTTT.